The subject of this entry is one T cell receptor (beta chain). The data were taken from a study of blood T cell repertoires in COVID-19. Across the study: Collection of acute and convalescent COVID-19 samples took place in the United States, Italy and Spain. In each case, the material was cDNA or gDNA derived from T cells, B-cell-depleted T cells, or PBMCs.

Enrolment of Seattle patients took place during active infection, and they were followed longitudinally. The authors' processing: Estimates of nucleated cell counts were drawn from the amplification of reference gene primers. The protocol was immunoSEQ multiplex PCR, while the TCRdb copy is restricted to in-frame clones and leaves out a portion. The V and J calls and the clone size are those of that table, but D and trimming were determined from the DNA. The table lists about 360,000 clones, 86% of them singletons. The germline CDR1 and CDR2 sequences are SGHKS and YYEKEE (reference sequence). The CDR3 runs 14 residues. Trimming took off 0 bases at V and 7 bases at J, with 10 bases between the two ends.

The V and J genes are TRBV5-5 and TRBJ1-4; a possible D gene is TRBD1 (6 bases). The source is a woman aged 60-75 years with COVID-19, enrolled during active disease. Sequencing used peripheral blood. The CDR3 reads CASSLVAGAEKLFF. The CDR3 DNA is TGTGCCAGCAGCTTGGTGGCGGGGGCTGAAAAACTGTTTTTT.